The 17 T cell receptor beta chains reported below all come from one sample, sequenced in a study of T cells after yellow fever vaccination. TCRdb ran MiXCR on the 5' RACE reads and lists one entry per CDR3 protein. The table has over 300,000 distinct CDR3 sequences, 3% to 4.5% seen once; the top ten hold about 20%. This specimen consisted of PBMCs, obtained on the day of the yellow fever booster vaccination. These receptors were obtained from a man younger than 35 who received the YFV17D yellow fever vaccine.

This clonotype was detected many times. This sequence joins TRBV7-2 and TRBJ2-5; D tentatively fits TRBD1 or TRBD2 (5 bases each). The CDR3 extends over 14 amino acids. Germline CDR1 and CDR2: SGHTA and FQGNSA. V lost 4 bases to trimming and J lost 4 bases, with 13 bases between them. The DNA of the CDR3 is TGTGCCAGCAGCTCAAACCCCGGGGCAGAGACCCAGTACTTC. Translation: CASSSNPGAETQYF. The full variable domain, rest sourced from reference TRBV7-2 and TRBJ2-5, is GAGVSQSPSNKVTEKGKDVELRCDPISGHTALYWYRQSLGQGLEFLIYFQGNSAPDKSGLPSDRFSAERTGGSVSTLTIQRTQQEDSAVYLCASSSNPGAETQYFGPGTRLLVL.

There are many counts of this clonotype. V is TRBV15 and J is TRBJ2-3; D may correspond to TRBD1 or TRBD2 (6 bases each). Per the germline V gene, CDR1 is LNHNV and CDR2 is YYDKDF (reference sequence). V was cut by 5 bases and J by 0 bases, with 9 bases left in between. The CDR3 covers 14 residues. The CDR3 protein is CATSRRGSTDTQYF. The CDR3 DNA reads TGTGCCACCAGCCGGAGGGGGAGCACAGATACGCAGTATTTT.

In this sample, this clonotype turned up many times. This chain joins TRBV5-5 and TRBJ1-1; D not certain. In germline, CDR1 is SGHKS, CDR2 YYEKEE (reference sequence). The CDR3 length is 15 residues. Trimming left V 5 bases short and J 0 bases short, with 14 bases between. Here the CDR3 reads CASRTLGSMNTEAFF. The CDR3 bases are TGTGCCAGCAGAACGTTGGGGAGCATGAACACTGAAGCTTTCTTT.

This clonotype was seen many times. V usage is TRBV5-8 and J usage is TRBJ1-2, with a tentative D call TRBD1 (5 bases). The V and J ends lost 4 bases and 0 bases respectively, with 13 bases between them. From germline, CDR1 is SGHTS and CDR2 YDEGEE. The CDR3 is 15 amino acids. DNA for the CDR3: TGTGCCAGCAGCCAGTGGGACGGAGCTAACTATGGCTACACCTTC. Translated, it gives CASSQWDGANYGYTF.

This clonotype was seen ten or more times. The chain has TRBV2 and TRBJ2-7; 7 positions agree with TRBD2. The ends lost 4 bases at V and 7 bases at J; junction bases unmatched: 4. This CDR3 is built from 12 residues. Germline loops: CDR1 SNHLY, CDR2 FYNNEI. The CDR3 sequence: CASSATAGEQYF. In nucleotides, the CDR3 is TGTGCCAGCAGTGCGACAGCGGGGGAGCAGTACTTC.

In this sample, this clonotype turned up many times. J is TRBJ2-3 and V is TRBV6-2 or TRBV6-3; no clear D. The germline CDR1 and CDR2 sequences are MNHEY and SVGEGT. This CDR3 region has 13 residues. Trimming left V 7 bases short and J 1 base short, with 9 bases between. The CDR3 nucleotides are TGTGCCAGCACCTACTGGGGCACAGATACGCAGTATTTT. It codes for CASTYWGTDTQYF.

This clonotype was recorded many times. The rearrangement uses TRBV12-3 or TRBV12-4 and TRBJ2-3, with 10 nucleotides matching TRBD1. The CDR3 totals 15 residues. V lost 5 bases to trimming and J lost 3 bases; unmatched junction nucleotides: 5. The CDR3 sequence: CASSPPDRGTDTQYF. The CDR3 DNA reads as TGTGCCAGCAGTCCCCCGGACAGGGGGACAGATACGCAGTATTTT.

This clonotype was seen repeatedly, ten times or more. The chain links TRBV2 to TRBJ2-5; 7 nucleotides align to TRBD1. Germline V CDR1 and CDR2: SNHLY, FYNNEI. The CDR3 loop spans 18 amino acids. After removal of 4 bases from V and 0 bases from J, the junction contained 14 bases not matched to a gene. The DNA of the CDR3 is TGTGCCAGCAGTGTGGAGAGACAGGGTCCCAGATACCAAGAGACCCAGTACTTC. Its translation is CASSVERQGPRYQETQYF. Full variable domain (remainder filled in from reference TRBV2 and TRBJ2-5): EPEVTQTPSHQVTQMGQEVILRCVPISNHLYFYWYRQILGQKVEFLVSFYNNEISEKSEIFDDQFSVERPDGSNFTLKIRSTKLEDSAMYFCASSVERQGPRYQETQYFGPGTRLLVL.

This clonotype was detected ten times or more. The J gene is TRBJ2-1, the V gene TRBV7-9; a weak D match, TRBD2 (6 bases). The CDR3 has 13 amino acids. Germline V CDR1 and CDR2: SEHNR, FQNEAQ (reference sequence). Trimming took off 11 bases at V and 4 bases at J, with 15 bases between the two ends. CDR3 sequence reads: CALPGGRYNEQFF. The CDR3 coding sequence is TGTGCCCTGCCCGGGGGTAGGTACAATGAGCAGTTCTTC.

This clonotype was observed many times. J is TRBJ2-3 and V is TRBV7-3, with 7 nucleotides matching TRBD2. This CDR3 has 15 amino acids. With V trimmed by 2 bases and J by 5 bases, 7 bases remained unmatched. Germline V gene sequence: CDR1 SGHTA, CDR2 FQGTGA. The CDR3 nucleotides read TGTGCCAGCAGCTTACCGGGGGGATCTGGAGATACGCAGTATTTT. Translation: CASSLPGGSGDTQYF.

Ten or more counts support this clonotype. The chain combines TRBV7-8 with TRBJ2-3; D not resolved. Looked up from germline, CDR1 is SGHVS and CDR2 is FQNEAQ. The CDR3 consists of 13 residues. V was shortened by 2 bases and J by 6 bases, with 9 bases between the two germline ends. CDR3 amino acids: CASSLSPADTQYF. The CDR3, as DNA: TGTGCCAGCAGCTTATCCCCGGCGGATACGCAGTATTTT.

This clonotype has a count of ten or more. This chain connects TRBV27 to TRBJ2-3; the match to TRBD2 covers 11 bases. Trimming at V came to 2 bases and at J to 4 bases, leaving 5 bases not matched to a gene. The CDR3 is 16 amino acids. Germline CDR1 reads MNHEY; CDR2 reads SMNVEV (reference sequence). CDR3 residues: CASSLSSGGVSDTQYF. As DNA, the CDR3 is TGTGCCAGCAGTTTAAGTAGCGGGGGGGTATCAGATACGCAGTATTTT.

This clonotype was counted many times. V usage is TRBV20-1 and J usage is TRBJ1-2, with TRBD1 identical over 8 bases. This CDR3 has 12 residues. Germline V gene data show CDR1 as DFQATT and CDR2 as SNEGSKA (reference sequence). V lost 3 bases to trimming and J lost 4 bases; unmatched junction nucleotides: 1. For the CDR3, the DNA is TGCAGTGCTAGGGGGACAGGCTATGGCTACACCTTC. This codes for CSARGTGYGYTF.

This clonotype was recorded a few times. CDR3 DNA sequence: TGTGCCAGTAAGGGAAATGGCTACACCTTC. It encodes CASKGNGYTF. V is TRBV19 and J is TRBJ1-2; no reliable D call. Germline CDR1 and CDR2: LNHDA and SQIVND (reference sequence). This CDR3 has 10 residues. The V gene lost 7 bases and the J gene lost 6 bases, with 6 bases spanning the gap.

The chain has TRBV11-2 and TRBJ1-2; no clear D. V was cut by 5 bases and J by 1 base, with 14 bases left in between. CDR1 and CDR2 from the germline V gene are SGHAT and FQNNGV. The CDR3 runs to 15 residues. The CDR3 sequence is CASSGVRRLNYGYTF. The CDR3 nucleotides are TGTGCCAGCAGCGGTGTGCGACGACTTAACTATGGCTACACCTTC.

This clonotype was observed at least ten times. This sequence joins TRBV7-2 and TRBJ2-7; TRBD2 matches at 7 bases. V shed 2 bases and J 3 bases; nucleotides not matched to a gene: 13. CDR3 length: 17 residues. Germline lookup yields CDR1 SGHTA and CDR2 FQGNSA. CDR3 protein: CASSLYVPLAEYYEQYF. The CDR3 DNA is TGTGCCAGCAGCTTATATGTCCCCCTAGCGGAGTACTACGAGCAGTACTTC.

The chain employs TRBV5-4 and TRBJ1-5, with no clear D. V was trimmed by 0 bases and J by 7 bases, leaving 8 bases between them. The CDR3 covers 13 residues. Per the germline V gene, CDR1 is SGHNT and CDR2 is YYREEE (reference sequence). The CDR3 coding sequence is TGTGCCAGCAGCTTGGATACCAAGCAGCCCCAGCATTTT. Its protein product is CASSLDTKQPQHF. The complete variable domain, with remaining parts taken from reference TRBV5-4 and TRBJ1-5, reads ETGVTQSPTHLIKTRGQQVTLRCSSQSGHNTVSWYQQALGQGPQFIFQYYREEENGRGNFPPRFSGLQFPNYSSELNVNALELDDSALYLCASSLDTKQPQHFGDGTRLSIL.